The rows below give T cell receptor beta chains drawn from one sample of a study of T cell clonotyping in hematopoietic cell transplantation. Clones were sequenced by immunoSEQ multiplex PCR, and TCRdb holds only the in-frame ones, with some missing. The sample yields 11,000 or so clones, roughly 50% seen once. The sample taken for sequencing was peripheral blood mononuclear cells. All receptors come from a man in his fifties in good health. Some clones in this sample may be carry-over from other donors' samples. The CDR3 runs from the conserved cysteine through the conserved F or W. A D gene is named only where the DNA matches it firmly. Not every row has a clone size; where given, it reads once, few, many or a size class.

TRBV7-2	13	TRBJ1-5	-	-	CASSLQGFQPQHF	TGTGCCAGCAGCTTACAGGGTTTCCAGCCCCAGCATTTT
TRBV4-2	15	TRBJ1-6	-	-	CASSQDTTAVSPLHF	TGTGCCAGCAGCCAAGATACCACCGCGGTATCACCCCTCCACTTT
TRBV10-3	14	TRBJ2-7	-	TRBD1	CAIRGGQGSYEQYF	TGTGCCATCAGGGGAGGACAGGGGTCCTACGAGCAGTACTTC
TRBV6-6	11	TRBJ1-2	-	-	CASSSGAWNTF	TGTGCCAGCAGTTCGGGGGCTTGGAACACCTTC
TRBV30	13	TRBJ1-1	medium-sized	-	CAWSVGPNTEAFF	TGTGCCTGGAGTGTGGGACCCAACACTGAAGCTTTCTTT
TRBV30	14	TRBJ2-5	-	-	CAWSTPWRGETQYF	TGTGCCTGGAGTACCCCTTGGAGGGGAGAGACCCAGTACTTC
TRBV28	15	TRBJ1-5	-	TRBD1	CASRDRQGASQPQHF	TGTGCCAGCAGAGATAGACAGGGGGCTAGTCAGCCCCAGCATTTT
TRBV7-2	15	TRBJ1-3	-	-	CASSLVVGSGNTIYF	TGTGCCAGCAGCTTAGTGGTGGGCTCTGGAAACACCATATATTTT
TRBV29-1	9	TRBJ1-2	few	-	CSVADGYTF	TGCAGCGTCGCCGACGGCTACACCTTC
TRBV29-1	14	TRBJ2-1	-	-	CSVGGGKLYNEQFF	TGCAGCGTTGGTGGAGGTAAACTGTACAATGAGCAGTTCTTC
TRBV29-1	13	TRBJ2-7	few	TRBD1	CSVTGTGVGEQYF	TGCAGCGTGACAGGGACAGGGGTAGGCGAGCAGTACTTC
TRBV30	16	TRBJ1-3	few	-	CAWSAPGLYSGNTIYF	TGTGCCTGGAGTGCCCCGGGCCTATACTCTGGAAACACCATATATTTT
TRBV14	12	TRBJ2-5	-	-	CASSPPGETQYF	TGTGCCAGCAGCCCCCCGGGAGAGACCCAGTACTTC
TRBV13	14	TRBJ1-4	-	-	CASSFWQGNEKLFF	TGTGCCAGCAGCTTTTGGCAGGGGAATGAAAAACTGTTTTTT
TRBV5-6	16	TRBJ2-7	-	-	CASSLAGGGRAYEQYF	TGTGCCAGCAGCTTGGCGGGCGGGGGCCGGGCCTACGAGCAGTACTTC
TRBV11-2	14	TRBJ2-7	-	TRBD1	CASSPGQGAREQYF	TGTGCCAGCAGCCCGGGACAGGGGGCCCGCGAGCAGTACTTC
TRBV19	12	TRBJ2-1	once	TRBD1	CASSLGGAEQFF	TGTGCCAGTAGCCTAGGGGGCGCGGAGCAGTTCTTC
TRBV6-1	14	TRBJ2-5	-	-	CASSEGSRGETQYF	TGTGCCAGCAGTGAAGGCTCCCGGGGAGAGACCCAGTACTTC
TRBV10-3	17	TRBJ1-2	few	-	CAISESSSRRFDGGYTF	TGTGCCATCAGTGAGTCGTCCTCCAGGCGGTTTGATGGTGGCTACACCTTC
TRBV7-9	12	TRBJ1-2	-	-	CASSLRGGELNF	TGTGCCAGCAGCTTAAGGGGCGGGGAGCTGAACTTC
TRBV4-1	13	TRBJ2-7	-	-	CASSQGQGAEQYF	TGCGCCAGCAGCCAAGGTCAGGGAGCCGAGCAGTACTTC
TRBV5-4	15	TRBJ2-7	-	TRBD1	CASSLGTGRLYEQYF	TGTGCCAGCAGCTTGGGGACAGGGCGCCTCTACGAGCAGTACTTC
TRBV5-5	17	TRBJ1-5	few	TRBD1	CASSLDQGGYSNQPQHF	TGTGCCAGCAGCTTAGACCAGGGGGGATATAGCAATCAGCCCCAGCATTTT
TRBV27	15	TRBJ1-3	-	TRBD1	CASSFEGAPGNTIYF	TGTGCCAGCAGTTTCGAGGGGGCCCCTGGAAACACCATATATTTT
TRBV28	14	TRBJ1-6	once	-	CASSLMVDNSPLHF	TGTGCCAGCAGTTTGATGGTCGATAATTCACCCCTCCACTTT
TRBV5-6	14	TRBJ1-6	few	-	CASSAWTTPSPLHF	TGTGCCAGCAGCGCATGGACCACCCCCTCACCCCTCCACTTT
TRBV6-5	15	TRBJ2-1	-	TRBD2	CASSYLLAAHNEQFF	TGTGCCAGCAGTTACCTTCTAGCGGCGCACAATGAGCAGTTCTTC
TRBV5-6	14	TRBJ1-2	few	-	CASSLAREVYGYTF	TGTGCCAGCAGCTTGGCCAGGGAAGTTTATGGCTACACCTTC
TRBV27	15	TRBJ2-7	-	-	CASSSNQGIQGEQYF	TGTGCCAGCAGTTCAAATCAGGGAATTCAGGGCGAGCAGTACTTC
TRBV7-9	13	TRBJ1-2	few	-	CASRGEQGYGHTF	TGTGCCAGCAGGGGGGAGCAGGGGTATGGCCACACCTTC
TRBV27	15	TRBJ2-5	few	-	CASTVKFGYQETQYF	TGTGCCAGCACCGTAAAATTCGGGTACCAAGAGACCCAGTACTTC
TRBV4-3	13	TRBJ1-5	few	-	CASSQGFREPQHF	TGCGCCAGCAGCCAGGGATTCAGGGAGCCCCAGCATTTT
TRBV6-5	16	TRBJ2-7	-	-	CASSYSGVEKAYEQYF	TGTGCCAGCAGTTACTCGGGGGTAGAGAAAGCCTACGAGCAGTACTTC
TRBV30	13	TRBJ2-5	-	-	CAWTGGGIETQYF	TGTGCCTGGACGGGCGGGGGCATAGAGACCCAGTACTTC
TRBV6-5	14	TRBJ2-7	-	TRBD2	CASSEAGLVNEQYF	TGTGCCAGCAGTGAGGCGGGACTAGTAAACGAGCAGTACTTC
TRBV9	11	TRBJ1-2	few	-	CASSTQYGYTF	TGTGCCAGCAGCACTCAGTATGGCTACACCTTC
TRBV7-9	15	TRBJ2-7	-	-	CASSSQGPNLYEQYF	TGTGCCAGCAGCTCCCAGGGCCCTAACCTCTACGAGCAGTACTTC
TRBV7-2	15	TRBJ2-7	few	TRBD2	CASSLGNGRTYEQYF	TGTGCCAGCAGCTTAGGGAACGGGAGGACCTACGAGCAGTACTTC
TRBV7-9	14	TRBJ1-2	-	-	CASSFIMSNYGYTF	TGTGCCAGCAGCTTTATAATGTCTAACTATGGCTACACCTTC
TRBV28	12	TRBJ2-7	few	-	CASSFGRYEQYF	TGTGCCAGCAGTTTTGGTCGGTACGAGCAGTACTTC
TRBV6-5	16	TRBJ2-7	-	TRBD2	CASSYGLSGGRYEQYF	TGTGCCAGCAGTTACGGTTTAAGCGGGGGTCGCTACGAGCAGTACTTC